A single sample gave rise to the 11 T cell receptor beta chains below, sequenced in a study of human thymus T cells. The repertoire was sequenced with immunoSEQ multiplex PCR; TCRdb's copy has only in-frame clones and lacks some. The sample has about 46,000 clones, 95% seen once. The material sequenced was blood. The receptors were sampled from a girl in the first two years of life with a congenital heart defect but otherwise immunologically healthy.

CDR3 sequence reads: CASRLLGTGFTDTQYF. The CDR3 coding sequence is TGCGCCAGCAGACTGCTCGGGACAGGGTTCACAGATACGCAGTATTTT. The rearrangement links TRBV5-1 to TRBJ2-3; the match to TRBD1 covers 9 bases. Germline CDR1 reads SGHRS; CDR2 reads YFSETQ. With 5 bases clipped from V and 2 bases from J, the junction kept 9 bases outside the gene matches. This CDR3 is built from 16 residues.

The V gene is TRBV18, the J gene TRBJ1-2; TRBD1 matches 9 bases. Germline V gives CDR1 KGHSH, CDR2 LQKENI. Trimming took 3 bases from V and 2 from J; bases not matched to a gene: 4. The CDR3 consists of 15 residues. CDR3 nucleotide sequence: TGTGCCAGCTCACCCCCGGGACAGGGAAACTATGGCTACACCTTC. Amino acid sequence: CASSPPGQGNYGYTF.

This clone was seen a single time. This chain joins TRBV5-8 and TRBJ2-2, with D perhaps matching TRBD2 (6 bases). V was cut by 4 bases and J by 8 bases, with 24 bases left in between. The CDR3 consists of 17 residues. Germline CDR1 reads SGHTS; CDR2 reads YDEGEE. Here the CDR3 DNA reads TGTGCCAGCAGCCACTCCTCGGCGGGACCGAGGCTTGGGGAGCTGTTTTTT. Its translation is CASSHSSAGPRLGELFF. The whole variable domain, remainder taken from reference TRBV5-8 and TRBJ2-2, is EAGVTQSPTHLIKTRGQQATLRCSPISGHTSVYWYQQALGLGLQFLLWYDEGEERNRGNFPPRFSGRQFPNYSSELNVNALELEDSALYLCASSHSSAGPRLGELFFGEGSRLTVL.

The J gene is TRBJ2-3, the V gene TRBV11-3; 8 nucleotides match TRBD2. There are 15 residues in the CDR3. Germline CDR1 and CDR2: SGHNT and YENEEA. Trimming removed 2 bases from V and 9 bases from J; junction bases left unmatched: 10. Here the CDR3 reads CASSLRGGSTVTQYF. The CDR3 DNA reads TGTGCCAGCAGCTTACGGGGGGGGTCTACGGTAACGCAGTATTTT.

This clone appeared once. This chain uses TRBV4-1 with TRBJ1-5; 8 bases map to TRBD1. V lost 4 bases to trimming and J lost 3 bases; unmatched junction nucleotides: 2. The CDR3 runs 14 residues. Germline V gene lookup returns CDR1 MGHRA and CDR2 YSYEKL. The CDR3 is CASSPRGHNQPQHF. The CDR3 DNA sequence: TGCGCCAGCAGCCCCAGGGGGCACAATCAGCCCCAGCATTTT.

The chain has TRBV2 and TRBJ2-7, with 12 bases lining up with TRBD2. Germline V gene sequence: CDR1 SNHLY, CDR2 FYNNEI. Trimming removed 5 bases from V and 6 bases from J; junction bases left unmatched: 17. The CDR3 sequence is 18 residues long. The CDR3 DNA follows: TGTGCCAGCAGTAACAGGCCCCCACTAGCGGGAGGTGATTGCGAGCAGTACTTC. Protein sequence: CASSNRPPLAGGDCEQYF.

The DNA for the CDR3 is TGCAGCGTTGACGGGGGGAGGGCGGAGACCCAGTACTTC. Translating it yields CSVDGGRAETQYF. The chain uses TRBV29-1 and TRBJ2-5, with TRBD2 matching 7 bases. The V segment lost 3 bases and the J segment 5 bases; nucleotides outside the gene matches: 6. Germline loops: CDR1 SQVTM, CDR2 ANQGSEA. The CDR3 is 13 residues long. Drawing the rest from reference TRBV29-1 and TRBJ2-5, the complete variable domain is SAVISQKPSRDICQRGTSLTIQCQVDSQVTMMFWYRQQPGQSLTLIATANQGSEATYESGFVIDKFPISRPNLTFSTLTVSNMSPEDSSIYLCSVDGGRAETQYFGPGTRLLVL.

The V gene is TRBV30, the J gene TRBJ1-3; D gene uncertain. CDR3 size: 14 residues. The germline gives CDR1 GTSNPN, CDR2 SVGIG (reference sequence). V lost 1 base and J 4 bases, leaving 11 bases between the germline ends. In DNA form, the CDR3 reads TGTGCCTGGAGTGGCGGGGTCCCCGGAAACACCATATATTTT. Amino acid sequence: CAWSGGVPGNTIYF.

The chain uses TRBV5-1 and TRBJ1-5; D is unresolved. Germline V gene sequence: CDR1 SGHRS, CDR2 YFSETQ. The germline V and J ends were trimmed by 0 bases and 5 bases, with 12 bases remaining between them. CDR3 length equals 15 residues. The CDR3 region has the DNA TGCGCCAGCAGCTTGGCCGGAGGAGACTATCAGCCCCAGCATTTT. Residues: CASSLAGGDYQPQHF.

This chain links TRBV18 with TRBJ1-5; D is possibly TRBD1 (5 bases). Trimming pared 1 base from V and 4 bases from J, leaving 8 bases between. Per the germline V gene, CDR1 is KGHSH and CDR2 is LQKENI. The CDR3 runs to 14 residues. The CDR3 region is CASSPRGENQPQHF. The CDR3 bases are TGTGCCAGCTCACCACGGGGCGAGAATCAGCCCCAGCATTTT.

The rearrangement joins TRBV6-5 to TRBJ2-7, with 11 bases aligning to TRBD2. This CDR3 is built from 15 residues. CDR1 is MNHEY, CDR2 SVGAGI, per germline. V was pared by 11 bases and J by 3 bases, with 12 bases of the junction left unmatched. Here the CDR3 DNA reads TGTGCCGCTGCGACTCTAGCGGGAGGCCTCTACGAGCAGTACTTC. As protein: CAAATLAGGLYEQYF.